This TCR beta chain was documented in a study of cytomegalovirus exposure and HLA in healthy donors. The PCR made use of 60 Vbeta and 13 Jbeta primers. Some clones are missing from TCRdb's copy, which holds only in-frame ones; the method was immunoSEQ multiplex PCR. The data hold 150,000 or so clones, with roughly 76% observed a single time. Trimming took 7 bases from V and 3 from J; bases not matched to a gene: 7. Germline CDR1 is MNHEY and CDR2 is SVGAGI. The CDR3 is 15 amino acids. V gene TRBV6-5 combines with J gene TRBJ1-2; TRBD1 aligns across 11 bases. This TCR came from a woman under 30 in good health and CMV-seropositive. The sequenced sample consisted of PBMCs. CDR3 amino acids: CASTLGTGGDYGYTF. The DNA of the CDR3 is TGTGCCAGCACCCTGGGGACAGGGGGAGACTATGGCTACACCTTC.